What follows is one T cell receptor beta chain and its context. The antigen remains undetermined. TCRdb reprocessed the 5' RACE reads with MiXCR, giving one entry per CDR3 protein. In the table there are around 390,000 distinct CDR3 sequences, about 16% of which are singletons. The entry originates in a study of T-cell memory formation after mild COVID-19. The study, taken as a whole, reports: Detection of some responders pre-infection suggested pre-existing cross-reactive memory T cells participated. Contracting CD8+ clones were enriched in EMRA, CD4+ mainly in CM and EM.

Sequencing was performed on PBMCs or a T cell subset sorted from them (not recorded which). The TCR was taken from a young man who had mild COVID-19 (a few samples of this study predate the infection). Cell type and time point are not known.

CDR3 DNA sequence: TGTGCCAGCAGCTTGAGCACCCTTAGGAACTATGGCTACACCTTC. Its translation is CASSLSTLRNYGYTF. The V and J genes are TRBV5-5 and TRBJ1-2, with D hard to call. Germline CDR1 is SGHKS and CDR2 is YYEKEE (reference sequence). This CDR3 region has 15 residues. Between the trimmed V and J ends, which lost 1 base and 2 bases, there was a span of 12 bases. The full variable domain, rest sourced from reference TRBV5-5 and TRBJ1-2, is DAGVTQSPTHLIKTRGQQVTLRCSPISGHKSVSWYQQVLGQGPQFIFQYYEKEERGRGNFPDRFSARQFPNYSSELNVNALLLGDSALYLCASSLSTLRNYGYTFGSGTRLTVV.